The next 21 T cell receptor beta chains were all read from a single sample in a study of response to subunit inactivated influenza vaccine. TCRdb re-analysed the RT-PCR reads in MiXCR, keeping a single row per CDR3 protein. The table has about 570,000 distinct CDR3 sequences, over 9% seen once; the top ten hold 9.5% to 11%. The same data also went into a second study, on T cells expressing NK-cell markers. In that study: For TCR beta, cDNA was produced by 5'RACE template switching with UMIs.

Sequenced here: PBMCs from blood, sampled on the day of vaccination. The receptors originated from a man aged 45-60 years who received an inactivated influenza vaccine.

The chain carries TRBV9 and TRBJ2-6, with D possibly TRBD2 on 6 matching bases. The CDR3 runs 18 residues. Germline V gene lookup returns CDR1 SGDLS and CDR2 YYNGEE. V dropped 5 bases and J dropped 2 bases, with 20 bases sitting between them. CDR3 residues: CASSVDMGGNTGANVLTF. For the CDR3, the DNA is TGTGCCAGCAGTGTCGACATGGGGGGAAATACTGGGGCCAACGTCCTGACTTTC.

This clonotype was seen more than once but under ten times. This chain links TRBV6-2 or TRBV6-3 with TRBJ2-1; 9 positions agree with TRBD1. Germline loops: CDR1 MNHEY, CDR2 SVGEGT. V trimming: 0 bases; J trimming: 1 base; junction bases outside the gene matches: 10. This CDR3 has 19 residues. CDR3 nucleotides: TGTGCCAGCAGTTACTCAACGGGACAGGGTTTAATATCCTACAATGAGCAGTTCTTC. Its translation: CASSYSTGQGLISYNEQFF.

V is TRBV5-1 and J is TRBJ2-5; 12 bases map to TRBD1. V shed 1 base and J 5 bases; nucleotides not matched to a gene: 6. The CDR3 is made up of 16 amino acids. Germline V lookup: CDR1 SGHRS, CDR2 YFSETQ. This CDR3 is CASSLIGTGGRETQYF. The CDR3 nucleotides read TGCGCCAGCAGCTTGATCGGGACAGGGGGCAGGGAGACCCAGTACTTC.

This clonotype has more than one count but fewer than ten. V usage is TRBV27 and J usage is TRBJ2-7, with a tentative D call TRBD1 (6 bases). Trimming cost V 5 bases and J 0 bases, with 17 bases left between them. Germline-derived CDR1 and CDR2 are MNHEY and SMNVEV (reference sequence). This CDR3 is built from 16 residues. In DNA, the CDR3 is TGTGCCAGCAGTCCCCTGGGCGAGGGGGTCTCCTACGAGCAGTACTTC. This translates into CASSPLGEGVSYEQYF.

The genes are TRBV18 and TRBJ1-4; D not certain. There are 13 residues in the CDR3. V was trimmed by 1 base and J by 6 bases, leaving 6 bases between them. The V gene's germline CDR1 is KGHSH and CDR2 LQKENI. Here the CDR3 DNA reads TGTGCCAGCTCACCACAGGAGGATGAAAAACTGTTTTTT. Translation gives CASSPQEDEKLFF.

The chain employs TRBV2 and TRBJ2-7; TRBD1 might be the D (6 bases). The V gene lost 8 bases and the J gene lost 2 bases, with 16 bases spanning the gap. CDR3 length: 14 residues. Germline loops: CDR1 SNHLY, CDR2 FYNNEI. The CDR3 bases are TGTGCCAGCGGACTGACAGGTGGCCCCTACGAGCAGTACTTC. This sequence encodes CASGLTGGPYEQYF.

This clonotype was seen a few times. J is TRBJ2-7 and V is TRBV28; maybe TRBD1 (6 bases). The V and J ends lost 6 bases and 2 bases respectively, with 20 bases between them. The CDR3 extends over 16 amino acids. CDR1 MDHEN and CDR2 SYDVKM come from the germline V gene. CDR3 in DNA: TGTGCCAGCAGCCAACCCGGACAGTCGGGGACCTACGAGCAGTACTTC. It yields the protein CASSQPGQSGTYEQYF.

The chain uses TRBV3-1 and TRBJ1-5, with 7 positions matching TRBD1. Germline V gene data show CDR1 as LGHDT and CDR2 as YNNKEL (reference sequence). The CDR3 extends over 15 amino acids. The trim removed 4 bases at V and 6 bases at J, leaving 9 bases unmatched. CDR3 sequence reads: CASSLGQAQGQPQHF. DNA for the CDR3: TGTGCCAGCAGCCTAGGACAGGCCCAAGGTCAGCCCCAGCATTTT.

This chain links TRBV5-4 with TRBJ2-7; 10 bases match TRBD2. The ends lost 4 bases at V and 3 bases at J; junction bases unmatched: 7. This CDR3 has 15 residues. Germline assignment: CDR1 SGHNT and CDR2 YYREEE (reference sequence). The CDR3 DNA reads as TGTGCCAGCAGCGCCCTAGCGGGGGTTAACTACGAGCAGTACTTC. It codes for CASSALAGVNYEQYF. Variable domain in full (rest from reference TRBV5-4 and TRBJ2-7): ETGVTQSPTHLIKTRGQQVTLRCSSQSGHNTVSWYQQALGQGPQFIFQYYREEENGRGNFPPRFSGLQFPNYSSELNVNALELDDSALYLCASSALAGVNYEQYFGPGTRLTVT.

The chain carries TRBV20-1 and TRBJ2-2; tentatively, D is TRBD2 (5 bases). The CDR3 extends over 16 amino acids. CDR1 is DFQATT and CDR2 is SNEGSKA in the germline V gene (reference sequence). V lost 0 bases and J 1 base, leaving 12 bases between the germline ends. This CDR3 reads CSARDPGRGNTGELFF. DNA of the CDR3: TGCAGTGCTAGAGATCCCGGCCGGGGGAACACCGGGGAGCTGTTTTTT.

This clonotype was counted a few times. DNA for the CDR3: TGTGCCAGCAGCCTGGGACAGAAGCAGTACTTC. Translating gives CASSLGQKQYF. This chain joins TRBV14 and TRBJ2-7; TRBD1 aligns across 7 bases. This CDR3 is 11 amino acids long. CDR1 and CDR2 (germline): SGHDN, FVKESK. Trimming removed 4 bases from V and 8 bases from J; junction bases left unmatched: 2. The full variable domain, with the rest looked up from reference TRBV14 and TRBJ2-7, is EAGVTQFPSHSVIEKGQTVTLRCDPISGHDNLYWYRRVMGKEIKFLLHFVKESKQDESGMPNNRFLAERTGGTYSTLKVQPAELEDSGVYFCASSLGQKQYFGPGTRLTVT.

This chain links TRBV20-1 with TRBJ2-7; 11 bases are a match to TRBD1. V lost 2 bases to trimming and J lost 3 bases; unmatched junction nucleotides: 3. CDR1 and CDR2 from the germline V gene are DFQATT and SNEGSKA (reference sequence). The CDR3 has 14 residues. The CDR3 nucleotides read TGCAGTGCTAGACGCGGGACAGGGGGCTACGAGCAGTACTTC. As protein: CSARRGTGGYEQYF.

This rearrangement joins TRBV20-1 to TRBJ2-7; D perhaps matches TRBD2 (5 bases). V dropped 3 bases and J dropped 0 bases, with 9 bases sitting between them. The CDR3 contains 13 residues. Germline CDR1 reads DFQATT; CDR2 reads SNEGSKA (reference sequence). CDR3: CSARPGNSYEQYF. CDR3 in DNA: TGCAGTGCTAGGCCGGGAAACTCCTACGAGCAGTACTTC.

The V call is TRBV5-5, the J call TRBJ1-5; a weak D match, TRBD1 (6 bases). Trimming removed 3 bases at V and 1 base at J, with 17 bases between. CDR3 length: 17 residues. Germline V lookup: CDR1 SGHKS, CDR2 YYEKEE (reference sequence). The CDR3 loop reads CASSSLGGDGSNQPQHF. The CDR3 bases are TGTGCCAGCAGCTCTCTGGGGGGCGACGGAAGCAATCAGCCCCAGCATTTT. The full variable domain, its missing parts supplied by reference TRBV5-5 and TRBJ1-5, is DAGVTQSPTHLIKTRGQQVTLRCSPISGHKSVSWYQQVLGQGPQFIFQYYEKEERGRGNFPDRFSARQFPNYSSELNVNALLLGDSALYLCASSSLGGDGSNQPQHFGDGTRLSIL.

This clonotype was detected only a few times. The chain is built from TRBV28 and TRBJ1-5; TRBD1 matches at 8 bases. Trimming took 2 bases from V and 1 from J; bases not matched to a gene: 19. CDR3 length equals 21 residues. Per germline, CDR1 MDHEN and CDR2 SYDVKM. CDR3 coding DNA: TGTGCCAGCAGTTTAGTTGGAACAGGGGGGCTGACAGGGGTGAGCAATCAGCCCCAGCATTTT. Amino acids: CASSLVGTGGLTGVSNQPQHF. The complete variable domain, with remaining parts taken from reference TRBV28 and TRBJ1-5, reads DVKVTQSSRYLVKRTGEKVFLECVQDMDHENMFWYRQDPGLGLRLIYFSYDVKMKEKGDIPEGYSVSREKKERFSLILESASTNQTSMYLCASSLVGTGGLTGVSNQPQHFGDGTRLSIL.

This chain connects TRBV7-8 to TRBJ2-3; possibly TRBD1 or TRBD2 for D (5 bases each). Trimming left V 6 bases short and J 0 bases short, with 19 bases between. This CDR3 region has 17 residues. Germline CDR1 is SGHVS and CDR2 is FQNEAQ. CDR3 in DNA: TGTGCCAGCAGTAATTACAGGCAGGGACGGAGCACAGATACGCAGTATTTT. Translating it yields CASSNYRQGRSTDTQYF.

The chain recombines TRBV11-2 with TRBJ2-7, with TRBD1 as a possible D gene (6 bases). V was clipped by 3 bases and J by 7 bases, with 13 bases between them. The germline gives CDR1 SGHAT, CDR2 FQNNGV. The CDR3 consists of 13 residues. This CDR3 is CASSFGTGWEQYF. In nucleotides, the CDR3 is TGTGCCAGCAGCTTCGGAACAGGGTGGGAGCAGTACTTC. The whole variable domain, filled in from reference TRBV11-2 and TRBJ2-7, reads EAGVAQSPRYKIIEKRQSVAFWCNPISGHATLYWYQQILGQGPKLLIQFQNNGVVDDSQLPKDRFSAERLKGVDSTLKIQPAKLEDSAVYLCASSFGTGWEQYFGPGTRLTVT.

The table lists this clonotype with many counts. This CDR3 is CASSLGSLNYGYTF. In DNA, the CDR3 is TGTGCCAGCAGCTTGGGCAGCCTGAACTATGGCTACACCTTC. V usage is TRBV7-2 and J usage is TRBJ1-2; D gene uncertain. V was pared by 3 bases and J by 2 bases, with 10 bases between. CDR3 size: 14 residues. CDR1 and CDR2 (germline): SGHTA, FQGNSA.

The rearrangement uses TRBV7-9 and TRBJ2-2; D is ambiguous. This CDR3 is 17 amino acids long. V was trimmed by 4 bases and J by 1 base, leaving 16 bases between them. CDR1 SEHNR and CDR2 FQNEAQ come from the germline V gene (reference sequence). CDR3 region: CASSSGPTPMNTGELFF. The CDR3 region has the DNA TGTGCCAGCAGCTCTGGACCGACTCCGATGAACACCGGGGAGCTGTTTTTT. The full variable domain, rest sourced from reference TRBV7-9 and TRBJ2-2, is DTGVSQNPRHKITKRGQNVTFRCDPISEHNRLYWYRQTLGQGPEFLTYFQNEAQLEKSRLLSDRFSAERPKGSFSTLEIQRTEQGDSAMYLCASSSGPTPMNTGELFFGEGSRLTVL.

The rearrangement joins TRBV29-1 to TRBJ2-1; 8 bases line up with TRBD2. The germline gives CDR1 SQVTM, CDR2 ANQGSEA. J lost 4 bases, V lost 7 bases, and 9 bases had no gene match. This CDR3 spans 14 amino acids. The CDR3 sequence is CSALGGGHYNEQFF. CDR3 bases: TGCAGCGCGCTCGGGGGGGGACATTACAATGAGCAGTTCTTC.

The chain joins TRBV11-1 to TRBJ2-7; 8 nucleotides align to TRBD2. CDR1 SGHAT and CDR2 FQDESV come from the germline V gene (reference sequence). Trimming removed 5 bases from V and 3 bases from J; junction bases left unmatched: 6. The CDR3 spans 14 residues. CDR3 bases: TGTGCCAGCAGCAACCCCGGGAGGGTCTACGAGCAGTACTTC. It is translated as CASSNPGRVYEQYF.